This T cell receptor beta chain comes out of a study of blood T cell repertoires in COVID-19. The wider study: The study drew acute and convalescent COVID-19 samples from the United States, Italy and Spain. T cells, B-cell-depleted T cells, or PBMCs provided the cDNA or gDNA that served as material.

V was shortened by 10 bases and J by 5 bases, with 12 bases between the two germline ends. Germline V CDR1 and CDR2: SNHLY, FYNNEI. This CDR3 contains 12 residues. Only in-frame clones appear in the TCRdb table, and some are missing; sequencing was by immunoSEQ multiplex PCR. The table shows 200,000 to 300,000 clones, with about 83% occurring only once. The rearrangement joins TRBV2 to TRBJ1-5; D is undetermined. The clonotype originates from a human donor in a cohort sampled during active COVID-19. Sequences were obtained from peripheral blood. The CDR3 nucleotides read TGTGCCAACTCGGACGGGGATCAGCCCCAGCATTTT. Residues: CANSDGDQPQHF.